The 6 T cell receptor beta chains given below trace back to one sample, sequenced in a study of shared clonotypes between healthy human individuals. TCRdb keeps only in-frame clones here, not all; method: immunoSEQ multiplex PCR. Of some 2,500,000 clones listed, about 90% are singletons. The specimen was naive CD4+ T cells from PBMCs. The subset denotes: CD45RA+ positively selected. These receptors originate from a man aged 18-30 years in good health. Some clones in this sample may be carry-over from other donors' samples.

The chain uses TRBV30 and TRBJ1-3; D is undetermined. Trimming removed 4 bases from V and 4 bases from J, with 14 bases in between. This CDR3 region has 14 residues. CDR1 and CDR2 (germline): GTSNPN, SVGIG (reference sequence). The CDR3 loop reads CAWIDAYWGNTIYF. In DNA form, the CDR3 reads TGTGCCTGGATAGACGCCTACTGGGGAAACACCATATATTTT.

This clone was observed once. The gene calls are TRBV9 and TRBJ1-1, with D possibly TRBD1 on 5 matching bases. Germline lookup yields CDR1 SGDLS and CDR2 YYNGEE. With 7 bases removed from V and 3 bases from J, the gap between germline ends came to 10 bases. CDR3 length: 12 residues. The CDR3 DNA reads TGTGCCAGCCTTCTGGGGGACACTGAAGCTTTCTTT. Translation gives CASLLGDTEAFF.

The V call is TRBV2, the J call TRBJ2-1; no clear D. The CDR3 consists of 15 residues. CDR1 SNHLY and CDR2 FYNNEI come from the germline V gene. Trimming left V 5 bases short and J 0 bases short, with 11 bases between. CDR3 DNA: TGTGCCAGCAGTAGCGACCGGAGCTCCTACAATGAGCAGTTCTTC. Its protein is CASSSDRSSYNEQFF. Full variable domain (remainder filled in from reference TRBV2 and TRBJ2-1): EPEVTQTPSHQVTQMGQEVILRCVPISNHLYFYWYRQILGQKVEFLVSFYNNEISEKSEIFDDQFSVERPDGSNFTLKIRSTKLEDSAMYFCASSSDRSSYNEQFFGPGTRLTVL.

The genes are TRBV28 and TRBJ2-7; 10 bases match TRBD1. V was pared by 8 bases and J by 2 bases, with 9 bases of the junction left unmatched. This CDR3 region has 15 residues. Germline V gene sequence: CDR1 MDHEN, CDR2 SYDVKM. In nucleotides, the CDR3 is TGTGCCAGCGACTCCTCCGGGACAGGGGCCTACGAGCAGTACTTC. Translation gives CASDSSGTGAYEQYF.

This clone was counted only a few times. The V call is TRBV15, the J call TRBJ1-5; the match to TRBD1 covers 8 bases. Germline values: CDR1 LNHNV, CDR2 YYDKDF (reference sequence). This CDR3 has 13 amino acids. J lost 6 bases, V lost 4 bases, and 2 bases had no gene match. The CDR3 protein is CATSTGGFQPQHF. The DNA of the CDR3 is TGTGCCACCAGCACAGGGGGCTTTCAGCCCCAGCATTTT.

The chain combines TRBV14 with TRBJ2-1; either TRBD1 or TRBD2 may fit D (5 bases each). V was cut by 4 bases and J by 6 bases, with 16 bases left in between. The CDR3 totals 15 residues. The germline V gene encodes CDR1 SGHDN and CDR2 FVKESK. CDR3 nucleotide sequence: TGTGCCAGCAGCCCCCGGGACGGCTCGCGCAATGAGCAGTTCTTC. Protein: CASSPRDGSRNEQFF.